This TCR beta chain was found in a study of T cells after yellow fever vaccination. Each CDR3 protein gets one entry after TCRdb re-called the 5' RACE reads with MiXCR. The sample contains roughly 63,000 distinct CDR3 sequences, approximately 7.4% of which appear only once. This CDR3 is 13 amino acids long. Trimming left V 0 bases short and J 2 bases short, with 5 bases between. The germline V gene encodes CDR1 SGHDT and CDR2 YYEEEE. This clonotype was seen at least ten times. The starting material was CD8+ T cells sorted from PBMCs, obtained 15 days after the yellow fever booster vaccination. The source is a man between 25 and 39 years old who received the YFV17D yellow fever vaccine. The genes are TRBV5-6 and TRBJ2-5; D ambiguous. The CDR3 coding sequence is TGTGCCAGCAGCTTGGCCCGGCAAGAGACCCAGTACTTC. Translated: CASSLARQETQYF.